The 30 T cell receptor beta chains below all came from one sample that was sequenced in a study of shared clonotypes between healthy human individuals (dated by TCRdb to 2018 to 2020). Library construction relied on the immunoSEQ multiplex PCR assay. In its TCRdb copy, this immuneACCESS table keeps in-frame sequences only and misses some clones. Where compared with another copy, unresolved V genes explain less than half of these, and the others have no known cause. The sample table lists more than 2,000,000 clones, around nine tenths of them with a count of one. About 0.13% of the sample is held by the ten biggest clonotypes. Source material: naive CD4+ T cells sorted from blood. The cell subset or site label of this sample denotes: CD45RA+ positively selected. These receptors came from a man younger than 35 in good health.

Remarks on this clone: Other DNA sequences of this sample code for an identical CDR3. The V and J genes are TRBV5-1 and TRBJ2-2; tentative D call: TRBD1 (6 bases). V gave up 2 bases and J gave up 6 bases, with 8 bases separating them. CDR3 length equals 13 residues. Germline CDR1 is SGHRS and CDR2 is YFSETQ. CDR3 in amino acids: CASSLQGPGELFF. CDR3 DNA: TGCGCCAGCAGCTTACAGGGCCCCGGGGAGCTGTTTTTT. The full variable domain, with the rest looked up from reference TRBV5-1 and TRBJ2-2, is KAGVTQTPRYLIKTRGQQVTLSCSPISGHRSVSWYQQTPGQGLQFLFEYFSETQRNKGNFPGRFSGRQFSNSRSEMNVSTLELGDSALYLCASSLQGPGELFFGEGSRLTVL.

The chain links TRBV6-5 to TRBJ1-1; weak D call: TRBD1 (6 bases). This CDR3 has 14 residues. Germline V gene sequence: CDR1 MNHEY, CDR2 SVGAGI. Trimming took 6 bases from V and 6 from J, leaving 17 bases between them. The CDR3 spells CASSRGQGASEAFF. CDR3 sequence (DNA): TGTGCCAGCAGCAGGGGCCAAGGAGCATCTGAAGCTTTCTTT.

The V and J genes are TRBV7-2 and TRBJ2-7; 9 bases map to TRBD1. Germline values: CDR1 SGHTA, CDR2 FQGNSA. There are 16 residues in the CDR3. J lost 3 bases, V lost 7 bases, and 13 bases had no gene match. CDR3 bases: TGTGCCAGCAATTCCAGGACAGGGGCCCGTAACTACGAGCAGTACTTC. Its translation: CASNSRTGARNYEQYF.

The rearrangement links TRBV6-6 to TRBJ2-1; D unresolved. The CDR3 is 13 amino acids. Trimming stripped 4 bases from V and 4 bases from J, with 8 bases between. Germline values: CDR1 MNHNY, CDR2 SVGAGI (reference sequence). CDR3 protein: CASSFERYNEQFF. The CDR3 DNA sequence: TGTGCCAGCAGTTTTGAAAGGTACAATGAGCAGTTCTTC.

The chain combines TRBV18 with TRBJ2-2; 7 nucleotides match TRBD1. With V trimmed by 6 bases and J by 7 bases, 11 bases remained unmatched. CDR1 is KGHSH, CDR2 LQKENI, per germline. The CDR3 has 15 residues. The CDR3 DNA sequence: TGTGCCAGCTCGCGATTCGGACAGGACGGCGGGGAGCTGTTTTTT. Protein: CASSRFGQDGGELFF.

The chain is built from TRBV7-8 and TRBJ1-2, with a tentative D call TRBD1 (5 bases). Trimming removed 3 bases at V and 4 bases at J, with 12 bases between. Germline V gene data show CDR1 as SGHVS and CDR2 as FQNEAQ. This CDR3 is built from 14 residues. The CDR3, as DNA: TGTGCCAGCAGCTTTAGGCAGGGATTCTATGGCTACACCTTC. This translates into CASSFRQGFYGYTF. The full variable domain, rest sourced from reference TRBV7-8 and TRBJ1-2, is GAGVSQSPRYKVAKRGQDVALRCDPISGHVSLFWYQQALGQGPEFLTYFQNEAQLDKSGLPSDRFFAERPEGSVSTLKIQRTQQEDSAVYLCASSFRQGFYGYTFGSGTRLTVV.

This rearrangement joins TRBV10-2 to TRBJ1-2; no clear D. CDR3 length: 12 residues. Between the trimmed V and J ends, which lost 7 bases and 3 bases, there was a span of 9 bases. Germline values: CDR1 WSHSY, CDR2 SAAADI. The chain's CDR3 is CASTPGDYGYTF. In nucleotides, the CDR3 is TGCGCCAGCACTCCGGGAGACTATGGCTACACCTTC.

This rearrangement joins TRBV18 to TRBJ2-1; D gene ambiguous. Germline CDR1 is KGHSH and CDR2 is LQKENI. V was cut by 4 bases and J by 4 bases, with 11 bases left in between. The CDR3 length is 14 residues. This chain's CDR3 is CASSRGNKYNEQFF. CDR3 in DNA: TGTGCCAGCTCACGCGGAAACAAGTACAATGAGCAGTTCTTC.

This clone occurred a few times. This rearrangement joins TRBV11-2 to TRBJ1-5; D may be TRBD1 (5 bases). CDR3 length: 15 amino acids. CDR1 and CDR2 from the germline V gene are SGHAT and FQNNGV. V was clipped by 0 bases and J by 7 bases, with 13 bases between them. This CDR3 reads CASSLDSLGVQPQHF. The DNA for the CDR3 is TGTGCCAGCAGCTTAGATTCATTGGGGGTACAGCCCCAGCATTTT.

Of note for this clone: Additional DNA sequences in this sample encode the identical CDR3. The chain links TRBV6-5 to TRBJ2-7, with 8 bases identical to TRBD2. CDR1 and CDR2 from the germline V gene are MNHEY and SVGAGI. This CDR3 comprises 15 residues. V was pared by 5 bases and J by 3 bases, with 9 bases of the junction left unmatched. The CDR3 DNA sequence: TGTGCCAGCAGTCCAACTAGCGGCAGATACTACGAGCAGTACTTC. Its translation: CASSPTSGRYYEQYF.

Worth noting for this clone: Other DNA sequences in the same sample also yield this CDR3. The CDR3 loop reads CASSYEGSYNSPLHF. CDR3 sequence (DNA): TGTGCCAGCAGTTACGAGGGTTCCTATAATTCACCCCTCCACTTT. The rearrangement uses TRBV6-5 and TRBJ1-6; D is unclear. The CDR3 consists of 15 residues. Per germline, CDR1 MNHEY and CDR2 SVGAGI. Trimming removed 2 bases at V and 1 base at J, with 6 bases between.

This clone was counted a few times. The DNA for the CDR3 is TGTGCCAGCAGCACCCCTTCTTATGGCTACACCTTC. Protein: CASSTPSYGYTF. The genes are TRBV7-9 and TRBJ1-2; D gene uncertain. Germline V gene data show CDR1 as SEHNR and CDR2 as FQNEAQ (reference sequence). The V end lost 5 bases, the J end lost 5 bases, and 9 bases lay between the germline ends. This CDR3 has 12 amino acids.

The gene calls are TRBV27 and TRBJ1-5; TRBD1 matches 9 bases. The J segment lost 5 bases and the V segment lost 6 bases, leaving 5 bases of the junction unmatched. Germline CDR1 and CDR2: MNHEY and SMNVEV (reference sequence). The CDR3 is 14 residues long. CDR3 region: CASRDTGGHQPQHF. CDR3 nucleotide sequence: TGTGCCAGCAGAGACACAGGGGGCCATCAGCCCCAGCATTTT.

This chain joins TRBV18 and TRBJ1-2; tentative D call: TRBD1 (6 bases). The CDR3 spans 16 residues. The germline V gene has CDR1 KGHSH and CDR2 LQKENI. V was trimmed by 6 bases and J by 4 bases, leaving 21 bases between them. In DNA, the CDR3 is TGTGCCAGCTCTCCATCTTTAGGGGGAGCTACCTATGGCTACACCTTC. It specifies CASSPSLGGATYGYTF.

CDR3 sequence reads: CASSYSRGNLYGYTF. CDR3 DNA sequence: TGTGCCAGCAGTTACTCGAGGGGGAACCTCTATGGCTACACCTTC. This chain links TRBV6-5 with TRBJ1-2; TRBD1 is a possible D gene (6 bases). The CDR3 is 15 amino acids. The V gene lost 0 bases and the J gene lost 4 bases, with 12 bases spanning the gap. The germline V gene encodes CDR1 MNHEY and CDR2 SVGAGI.

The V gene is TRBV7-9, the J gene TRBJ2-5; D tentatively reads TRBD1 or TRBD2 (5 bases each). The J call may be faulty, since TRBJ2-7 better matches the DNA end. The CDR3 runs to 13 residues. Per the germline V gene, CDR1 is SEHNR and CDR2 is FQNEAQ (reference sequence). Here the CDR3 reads CASSLAGAYEQYF. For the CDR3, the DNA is TGTGCCAGCAGCTTAGCGGGGGCCTACGAGCAGTACTTC.

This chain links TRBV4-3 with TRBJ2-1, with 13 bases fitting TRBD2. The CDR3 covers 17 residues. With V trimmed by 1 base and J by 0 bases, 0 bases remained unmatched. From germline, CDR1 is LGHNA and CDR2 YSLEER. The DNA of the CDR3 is TGCGCCAGCAGCCAAGGGACTAGCGGGAGCTCCTACAATGAGCAGTTCTTC. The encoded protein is CASSQGTSGSSYNEQFF.

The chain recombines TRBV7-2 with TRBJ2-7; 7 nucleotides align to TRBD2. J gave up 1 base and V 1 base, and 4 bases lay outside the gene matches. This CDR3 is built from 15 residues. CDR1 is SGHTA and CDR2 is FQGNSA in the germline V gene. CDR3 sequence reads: CASSLGVGLSYEQYF. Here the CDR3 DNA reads TGTGCCAGCAGCTTAGGAGTGGGACTATCCTACGAGCAGTACTTC.

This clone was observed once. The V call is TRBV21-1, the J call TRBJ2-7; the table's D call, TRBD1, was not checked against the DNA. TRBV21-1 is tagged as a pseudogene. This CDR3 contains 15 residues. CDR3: CASSKTRETGYEQYF. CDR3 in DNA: TGTGCCAGCAGCAAAACCCGGGAGACAGGGTACGAGCAGTACTTC.

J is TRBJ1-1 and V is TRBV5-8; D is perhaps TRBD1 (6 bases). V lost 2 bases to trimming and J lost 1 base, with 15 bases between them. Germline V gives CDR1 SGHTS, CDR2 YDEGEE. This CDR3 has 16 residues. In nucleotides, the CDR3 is TGTGCCAGCAGCTTCTCTTGGGGGGGGGCGAACACTGAAGCTTTCTTT. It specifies CASSFSWGGANTEAFF.

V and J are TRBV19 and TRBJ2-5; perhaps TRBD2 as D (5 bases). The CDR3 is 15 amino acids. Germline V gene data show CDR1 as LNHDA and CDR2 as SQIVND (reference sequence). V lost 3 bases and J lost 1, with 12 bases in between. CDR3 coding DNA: TGTGCCAGTAGTATGTTCCGCGGGTCCCAAGAGACCCAGTACTTC. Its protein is CASSMFRGSQETQYF.

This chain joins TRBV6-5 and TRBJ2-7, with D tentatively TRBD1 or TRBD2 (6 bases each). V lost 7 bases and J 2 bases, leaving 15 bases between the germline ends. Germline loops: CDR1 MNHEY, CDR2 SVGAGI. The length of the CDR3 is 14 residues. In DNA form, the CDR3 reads TGTGCCAGCAACAACGGGGGCCATACCTACGAGCAGTACTTC. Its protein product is CASNNGGHTYEQYF.

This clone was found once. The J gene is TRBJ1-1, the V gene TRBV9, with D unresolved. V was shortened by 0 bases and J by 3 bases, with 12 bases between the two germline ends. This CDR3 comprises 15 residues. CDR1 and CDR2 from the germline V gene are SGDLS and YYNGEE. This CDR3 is CASSVGVGWDTEAFF. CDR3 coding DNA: TGTGCCAGCAGCGTAGGGGTGGGGTGGGACACTGAAGCTTTCTTT.

CDR3 nucleotides: TGTGCCAGCAGTTTTGTCGGCCCAGACATGACTGAAGCTTTCTTT. It specifies CASSFVGPDMTEAFF. The gene calls are TRBV27 and TRBJ1-1; D remains unclear. The length of the CDR3 is 15 residues. Germline CDR1 is MNHEY and CDR2 is SMNVEV (reference sequence). Trimming stripped 3 bases from V and 5 bases from J, with 16 bases between.

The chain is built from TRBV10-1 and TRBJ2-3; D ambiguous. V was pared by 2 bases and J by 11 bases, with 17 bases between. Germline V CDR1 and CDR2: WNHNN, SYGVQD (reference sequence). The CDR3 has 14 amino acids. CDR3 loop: CASSEASTRPGQYF. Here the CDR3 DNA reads TGCGCCAGCAGTGAGGCCTCAACTCGCCCGGGGCAGTATTTT.

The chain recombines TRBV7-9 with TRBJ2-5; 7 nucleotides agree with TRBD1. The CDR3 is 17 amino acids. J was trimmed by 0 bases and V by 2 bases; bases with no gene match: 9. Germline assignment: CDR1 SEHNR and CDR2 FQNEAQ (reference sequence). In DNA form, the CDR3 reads TGTGCCAGCAGCTTACTCCGGGACAGCAAGGACCAAGAGACCCAGTACTTC. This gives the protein CASSLLRDSKDQETQYF.

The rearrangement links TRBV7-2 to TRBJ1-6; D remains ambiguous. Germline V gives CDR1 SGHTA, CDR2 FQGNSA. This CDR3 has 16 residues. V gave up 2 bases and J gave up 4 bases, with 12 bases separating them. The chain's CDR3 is CASSLTGLVYNSPLHF. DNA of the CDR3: TGTGCCAGCAGCTTAACTGGGCTCGTTTATAATTCACCCCTCCACTTT.

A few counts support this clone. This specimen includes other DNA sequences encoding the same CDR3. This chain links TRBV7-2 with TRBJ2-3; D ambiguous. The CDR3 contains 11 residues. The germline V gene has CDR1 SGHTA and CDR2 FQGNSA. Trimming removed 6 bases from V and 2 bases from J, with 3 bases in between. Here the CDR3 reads CASSSTDTQYF. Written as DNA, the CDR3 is TGTGCCAGCAGTTCCACAGATACGCAGTATTTT.

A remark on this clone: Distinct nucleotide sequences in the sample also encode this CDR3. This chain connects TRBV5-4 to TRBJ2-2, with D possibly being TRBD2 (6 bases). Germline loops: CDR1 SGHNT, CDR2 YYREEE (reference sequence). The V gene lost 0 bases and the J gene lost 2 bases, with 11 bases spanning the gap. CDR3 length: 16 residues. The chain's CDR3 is CASSLEGLPNTGELFF. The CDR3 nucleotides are TGTGCCAGCAGCTTGGAAGGACTACCTAACACCGGGGAGCTGTTTTTT.

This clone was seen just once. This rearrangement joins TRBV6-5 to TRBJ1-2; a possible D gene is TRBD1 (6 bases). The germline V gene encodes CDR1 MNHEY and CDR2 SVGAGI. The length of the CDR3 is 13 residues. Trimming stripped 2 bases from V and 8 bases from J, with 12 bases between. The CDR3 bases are TGTGCCAGCAGTTACAGGGACAATCGGGGCTACACCTTC. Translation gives CASSYRDNRGYTF.